The following is a T cell receptor (beta chain) sequence with its context. The antigen is not known. This table comes from immunoSEQ multiplex PCR, and its TCRdb copy is limited to in-frame clones, with some not included. The sample holds millions of clones, 95% seen once. The data derive from a study of shared clonotypes between healthy human individuals. Study-wide results and caveats: The sampled material consisted only of blood, and tissue repertoires are likely to differ.

The germline V gene encodes CDR1 SGHTA and CDR2 FQGNSA. The CDR3 is made up of 15 amino acids. Trimming cost V 2 bases and J 3 bases; bases outside gene matches: 4. This chain links TRBV7-2 with TRBJ2-7, with 10 bases matching TRBD2. What was sequenced was naive CD4+ T cells sorted from blood. As to subset: CD45RA+ positively selected. The clonotype was recovered from a man between 18 and 35 years old in good health. The CDR3, as DNA: TGTGCCAGCAGCTTAATCTCTAGCGGGGGCTACGAGCAGTACTTC. The encoded protein is CASSLISSGGYEQYF.